The T cell receptor beta chain under discussion was sequenced for a study of cytotoxic CD8 clonotypes in ibrutinib-treated CLL. Trimming cost V 7 bases and J 2 bases, with 33 bases left between them. The CDR3 loop spans 20 amino acids. Germline CDR1 SGHTS, CDR2 YDEGEE. Only in-frame clones appear in the TCRdb table, and some are missing; sequencing was by immunoSEQ multiplex PCR. Of about 310,000 clones listed, around four fifths are singletons. The TCR originated in a human donor with chronic lymphocytic leukemia. The chain combines TRBV5-8 with TRBJ1-1, with D perhaps matching TRBD1 (6 bases). The source was PBMCs, collected before ibrutinib treatment. The CDR3 nucleotides read TGTGCCAGCCCAATGTTCTCGGGACAAGACTTCCGACCACCAAACACTGAAGCTTTCTTT. Its translation is CASPMFSGQDFRPPNTEAFF.